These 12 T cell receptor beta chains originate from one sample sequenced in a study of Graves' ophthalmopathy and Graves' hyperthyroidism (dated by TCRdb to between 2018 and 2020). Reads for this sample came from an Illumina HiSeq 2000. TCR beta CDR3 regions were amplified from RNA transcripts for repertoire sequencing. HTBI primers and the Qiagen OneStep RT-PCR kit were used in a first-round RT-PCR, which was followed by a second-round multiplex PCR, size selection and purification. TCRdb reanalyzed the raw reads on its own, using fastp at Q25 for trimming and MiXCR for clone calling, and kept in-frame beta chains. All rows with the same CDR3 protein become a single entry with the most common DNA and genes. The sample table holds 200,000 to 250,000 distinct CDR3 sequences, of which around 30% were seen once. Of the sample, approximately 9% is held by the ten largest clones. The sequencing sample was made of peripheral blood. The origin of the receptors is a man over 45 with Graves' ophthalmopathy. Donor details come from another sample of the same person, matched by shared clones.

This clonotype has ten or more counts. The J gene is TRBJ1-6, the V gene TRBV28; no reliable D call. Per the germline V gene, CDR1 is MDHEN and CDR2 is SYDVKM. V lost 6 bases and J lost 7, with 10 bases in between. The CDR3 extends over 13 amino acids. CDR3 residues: CASSALDNSPLHF. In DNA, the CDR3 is TGTGCCAGCAGCGCCCTGGACAATTCACCCCTCCACTTT. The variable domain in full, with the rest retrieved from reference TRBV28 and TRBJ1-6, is DVKVTQSSRYLVKRTGEKVFLECVQDMDHENMFWYRQDPGLGLRLIYFSYDVKMKEKGDIPEGYSVSREKKERFSLILESASTNQTSMYLCASSALDNSPLHFGNGTRLTVT.

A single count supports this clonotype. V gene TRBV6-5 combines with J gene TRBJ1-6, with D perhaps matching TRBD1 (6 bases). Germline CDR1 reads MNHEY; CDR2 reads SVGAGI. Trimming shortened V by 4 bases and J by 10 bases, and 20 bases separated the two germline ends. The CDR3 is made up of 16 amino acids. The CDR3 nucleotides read TGTGCCAGCAGTTGGGAACAGGGAGGTATCGGATCACCCCTCCACTTT. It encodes CASSWEQGGIGSPLHF.

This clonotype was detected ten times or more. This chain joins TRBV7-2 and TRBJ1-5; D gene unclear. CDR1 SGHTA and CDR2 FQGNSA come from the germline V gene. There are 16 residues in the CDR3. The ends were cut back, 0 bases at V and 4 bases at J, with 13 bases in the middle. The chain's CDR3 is CASSLASTYSNQPQHF. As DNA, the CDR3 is TGTGCCAGCAGCTTAGCTAGCACGTACTCTAATCAGCCCCAGCATTTT.

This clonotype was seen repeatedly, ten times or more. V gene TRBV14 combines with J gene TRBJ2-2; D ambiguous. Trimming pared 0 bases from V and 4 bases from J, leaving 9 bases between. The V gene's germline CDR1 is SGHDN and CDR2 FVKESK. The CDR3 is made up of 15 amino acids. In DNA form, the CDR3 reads TGTGCCAGCAGCCAAGAATTACCGGGCACCGGGGAGCTGTTTTTT. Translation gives CASSQELPGTGELFF.

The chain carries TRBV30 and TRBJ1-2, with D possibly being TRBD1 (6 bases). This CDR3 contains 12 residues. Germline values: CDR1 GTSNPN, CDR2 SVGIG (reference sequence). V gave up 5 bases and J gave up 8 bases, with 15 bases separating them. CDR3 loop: CAWVQGLDGYTF. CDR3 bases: TGTGCCTGGGTTCAGGGGCTGGACGGCTACACCTTC.

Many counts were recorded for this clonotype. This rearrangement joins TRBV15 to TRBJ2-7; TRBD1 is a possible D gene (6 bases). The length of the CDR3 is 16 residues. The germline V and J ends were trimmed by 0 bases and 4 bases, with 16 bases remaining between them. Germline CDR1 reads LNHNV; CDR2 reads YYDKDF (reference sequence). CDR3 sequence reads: CATSRDRGHPDYEQYF. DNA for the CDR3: TGTGCCACCAGCAGAGATCGGGGACACCCCGATTACGAGCAGTACTTC. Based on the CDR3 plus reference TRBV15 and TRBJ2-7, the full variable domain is DAMVIQNPRYQVTQFGKPVTLSCSQTLNHNVMYWYQQKSSQAPKLLFHYYDKDFNNEADTPDNFQSRRPNTSFCFLDIRSPGLGDTAMYLCATSRDRGHPDYEQYFGPGTRLTVT.

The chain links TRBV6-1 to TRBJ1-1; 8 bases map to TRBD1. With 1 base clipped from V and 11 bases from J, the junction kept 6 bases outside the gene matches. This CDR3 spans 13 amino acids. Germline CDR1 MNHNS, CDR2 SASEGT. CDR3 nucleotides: TGTGCCAGCAGTGAAGGTAGGACAGGGACGGCTTTCTTT. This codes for CASSEGRTGTAFF.

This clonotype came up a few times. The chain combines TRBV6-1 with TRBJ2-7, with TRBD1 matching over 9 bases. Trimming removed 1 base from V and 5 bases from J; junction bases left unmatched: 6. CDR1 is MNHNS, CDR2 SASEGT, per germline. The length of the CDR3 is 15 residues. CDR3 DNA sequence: TGTGCCAGCAGTGAAGGGAGGACAGGGGACCACGAGCAGTACTTC. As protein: CASSEGRTGDHEQYF.

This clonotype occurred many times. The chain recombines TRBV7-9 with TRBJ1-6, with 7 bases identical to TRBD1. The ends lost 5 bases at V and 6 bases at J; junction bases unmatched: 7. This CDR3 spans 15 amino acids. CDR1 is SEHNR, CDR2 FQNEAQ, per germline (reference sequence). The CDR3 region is CASSGGQGVNSPLHF. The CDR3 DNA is TGTGCCAGCAGCGGGGGGCAGGGGGTTAATTCACCCCTCCACTTT.

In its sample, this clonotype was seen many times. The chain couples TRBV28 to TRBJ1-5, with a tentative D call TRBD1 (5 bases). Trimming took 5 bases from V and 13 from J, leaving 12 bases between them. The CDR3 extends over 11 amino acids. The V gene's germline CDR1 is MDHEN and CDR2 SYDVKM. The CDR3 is CASSQIRGQHF. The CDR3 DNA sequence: TGTGCCAGCAGTCAGATTAGGGGTCAGCATTTT. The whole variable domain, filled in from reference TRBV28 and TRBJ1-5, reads DVKVTQSSRYLVKRTGEKVFLECVQDMDHENMFWYRQDPGLGLRLIYFSYDVKMKEKGDIPEGYSVSREKKERFSLILESASTNQTSMYLCASSQIRGQHFGDGTRLSIL.

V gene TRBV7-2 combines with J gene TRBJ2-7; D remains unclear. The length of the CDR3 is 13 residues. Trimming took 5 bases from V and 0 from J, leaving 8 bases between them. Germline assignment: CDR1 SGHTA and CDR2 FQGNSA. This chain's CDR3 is CASSPYISYEQYF. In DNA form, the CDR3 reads TGTGCCAGCAGCCCATATATCTCCTACGAGCAGTACTTC.

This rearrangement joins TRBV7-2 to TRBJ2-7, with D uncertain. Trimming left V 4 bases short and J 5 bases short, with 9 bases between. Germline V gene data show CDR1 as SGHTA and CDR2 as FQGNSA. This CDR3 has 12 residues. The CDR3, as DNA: TGTGCCAGCAGCTATGGCGTTAACGAGCAGTACTTC. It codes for CASSYGVNEQYF.